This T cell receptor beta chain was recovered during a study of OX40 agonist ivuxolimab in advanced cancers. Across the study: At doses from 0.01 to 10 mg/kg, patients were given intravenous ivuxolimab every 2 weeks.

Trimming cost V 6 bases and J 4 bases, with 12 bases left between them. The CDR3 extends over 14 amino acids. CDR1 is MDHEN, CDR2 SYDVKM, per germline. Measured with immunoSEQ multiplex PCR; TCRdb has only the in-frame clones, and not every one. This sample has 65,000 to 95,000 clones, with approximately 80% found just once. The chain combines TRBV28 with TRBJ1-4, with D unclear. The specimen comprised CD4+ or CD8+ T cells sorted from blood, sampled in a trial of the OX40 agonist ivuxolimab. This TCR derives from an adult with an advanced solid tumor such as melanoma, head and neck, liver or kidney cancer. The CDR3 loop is CASSPGWRNEKLFF. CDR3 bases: TGTGCCAGCAGCCCCGGCTGGCGTAATGAAAAACTGTTTTTT. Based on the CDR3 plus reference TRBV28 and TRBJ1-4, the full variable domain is DVKVTQSSRYLVKRTGEKVFLECVQDMDHENMFWYRQDPGLGLRLIYFSYDVKMKEKGDIPEGYSVSREKKERFSLILESASTNQTSMYLCASSPGWRNEKLFFGSGTQLSVL.